The clone carrying this TCR beta chain was seen only a few times. This sample is part of a study of T-cell reconstitution after alpha-beta-depleted transplantation in children. CDR3 length equals 13 residues. Germline values: CDR1 SEHNR, CDR2 FQNEAQ (reference sequence). Trimming left V 4 bases short and J 6 bases short, with 13 bases between. Preparation of the TCRbeta library involved a method that used unique molecular identifiers. TCRdb called the PCR reads again in MiXCR, with one record for every CDR3 protein. The sample gives about 540,000 distinct CDR3 sequences, roughly 18% of which show up once; roughly 3.3% is in the top ten.

Sequencing used PBMCs from the stem cell graft donor, obtained from the stem cell graft. This clonotype originated in a human donor who donated a stem cell graft to a child with acute lymphoblastic leukemia. The rearrangement links TRBV7-9 to TRBJ2-7; no clear D gene. The CDR3 sequence is CASSSQWATEQYF. In nucleotides, the CDR3 is TGTGCCAGCAGCTCCCAATGGGCCACCGAGCAGTACTTC. Full variable domain (missing parts from reference TRBV7-9 and TRBJ2-7): DTGVSQNPRHKITKRGQNVTFRCDPISEHNRLYWYRQTLGQGPEFLTYFQNEAQLEKSRLLSDRFSAERPKGSFSTLEIQRTEQGDSAMYLCASSSQWATEQYFGPGTRLTVT.